The T cell receptor beta chain described here comes from a study of T cell repertoires in cytomegalovirus infection. V gave up 5 bases and J gave up 1 base, with 14 bases separating them. The CDR3 length is 15 residues. TCRdb reprocessed the reads with MiXCR, giving one entry per CDR3 protein. The sample includes 380,000 or so distinct CDR3 sequences, 34% of them seen just once. This clonotype was observed many times. The antigen is undetermined. The sample in question was cultured PBMCs, obtained from culture after CMV antigen stimulation. The TCR originated in a human donor in good health (CMV status not recorded). Some clones in this sample may be carry-over from other donors' samples. J is TRBJ1-1 and V is TRBV12-3 or TRBV12-4; tentative D call: TRBD1 (5 bases). The CDR3 sequence is CASSKRQIANTEAFF. For the CDR3, the DNA is TGTGCCAGCAGTAAAAGACAGATAGCGAACACTGAAGCTTTCTTT.